The subject of this entry is one T cell receptor beta chain. This specimen belongs to a study of T cell responses to AZD1222 COVID-19 vaccine. V gave up 2 bases and J gave up 4 bases, with 14 bases separating them. Germline CDR1 and CDR2: GTSNPN and SVGIG (reference sequence). CDR3 length: 14 amino acids. The data were produced by immunoSEQ multiplex PCR, yet TCRdb's version contains in-frame clones alone and is incomplete. The repertoire has some 100,000 clones, approximately 90% of them found once; the top ten carry 2.5% to 3.5%. The sample consisted of peripheral blood, taken 28 days after the second AZD1222 dose. The rearrangement uses TRBV30 and TRBJ1-2; D may be TRBD1 (5 bases). This TCR came from an adult who received the AZD1222 COVID-19 vaccine. The CDR3 sequence is CAWSSPEGIYGYTF. The DNA of the CDR3 is TGTGCCTGGAGTTCCCCGGAGGGGATCTATGGCTACACCTTC. Filled out from reference TRBV30 and TRBJ1-2, the complete variable domain reads SQTIHQWPATLVQPVGSPLSLECTVEGTSNPNLYWYRQAAGRGLQLLFYSVGIGQISSEVPQNLSASRPQDRQFILSSKKLLLSDSGFYLCAWSSPEGIYGYTFGSGTRLTVV.